The table lists the clone carrying this TCR beta chain with many counts. This sample is drawn from a study of low-dose radiotherapy and immunotherapy resistance in tumors. In the study overall: Cohort 2, a group dosed every two weeks at 1 Gy per fraction, received 13 Gy in total over 26 weeks. At a dose of 200 mg/m2, intravenous cyclophosphamide was given every two weeks, one day before radiation and immunotherapy.

Alpha- and beta-chain coverage of first-strand cDNA came from TRAV- and TRBV-specific primers. A constant-region primer paired with the V-primer adapter amplified TCRs over about 18 PCR cycles. With in vitro transcription, the isolated mRNA was amplified. MiXCR, run by TCRdb on the reads, gives a single entry per CDR3 protein. The sample has about 39,000 distinct CDR3 sequences; about a third are singletons. Germline CDR1 and CDR2: DFQATT and SNEGSKA (reference sequence). The CDR3 spans 15 residues. Germline trimming cut 0 bases from V and 4 bases from J; bases unmatched to any gene: 6. The time point here: before trial treatment.

The chain employs TRBV20-1 and TRBJ2-7; 10 nucleotides agree with TRBD2. The material was PBMCs, obtained before treatment. The receptor was isolated from a male donor with gallbladder cancer. CDR3 bases: TGCAGTGCTAGAGATGGAACTAGCGGGAAGTACGAGCAGTACTTC. As protein: CSARDGTSGKYEQYF.